This T cell receptor beta chain was recorded in a study of T cell changes during pregnancy in multiple sclerosis. The CDR3 is 17 residues long. V dropped 0 bases and J dropped 8 bases, with 20 bases sitting between them. Germline V gene sequence: CDR1 SGDLS, CDR2 YYNGEE. Measured with immunoSEQ multiplex PCR; TCRdb has only the in-frame clones, and not every one. Of 35,000 to 45,000 clones listed, around 93% are singletons. The genes are TRBV9 and TRBJ1-4; no firm D call. The TCR was taken from a female donor with multiple sclerosis, enrolled in a pregnancy study. Material: CD4+ T cells from peripheral blood mononuclear cells, obtained before pregnancy. CDR3 sequence: CASSVVGLGPLREKLFF. CDR3 nucleotide sequence: TGTGCCAGCAGCGTAGTCGGACTCGGGCCGTTGAGGGAAAAACTGTTTTTT. The whole variable domain, remainder taken from reference TRBV9 and TRBJ1-4, is DSGVTQTPKHLITATGQRVTLRCSPRSGDLSVYWYQQSLDQGLQFLIQYYNGEERAKGNILERFSAQQFPDLHSELNLSSLELGDSALYFCASSVVGLGPLREKLFFGSGTQLSVL.